This T cell receptor (beta chain) was documented in a study of T cells in Graves' hyperthyroidism and ophthalmopathy. Trimming took 3 bases from V and 6 from J, leaving 9 bases between them. CDR3 length: 13 amino acids. Germline CDR1 MNHEY, CDR2 SVGEGT. There were TCR beta CDR3 regions amplified from RNA transcripts. When the TCR CDR3 underwent first-round RT-PCR, the HTBI primer set was used. TCRdb re-derived calls from the multiplex PCR reads in MiXCR, one entry per CDR3 protein. This table holds 300,000 to 450,000 distinct CDR3 sequences, 13% found once. The genes are TRBV6-2 or TRBV6-3 and TRBJ1-3; D possibly corresponds to TRBD1 (5 bases). Sequenced input: blood. The TCR originated in a man aged 25-45 years with Graves' hyperthyroidism that later progressed to Graves' ophthalmopathy. CDR3 region: CASSYNRKNTIYF. DNA for the CDR3: TGTGCCAGCAGTTATAACAGGAAAAACACCATATATTTT.